The TCR beta chain described here comes from a study of blood T cells in healthy people across ages. This clonotype has a handful of counts. Sample-barcoded 5' priming and a J-beta primer mix drove a second PCR of about 6 to 12 cycles. TCRdb reprocessed the 5' RACE reads via MiXCR and lists one record per CDR3 protein. The data show some 1.8 million distinct CDR3 sequences, around 40% seen once. The V end lost 5 bases, the J end lost 3 bases, and 19 bases lay between the germline ends. The CDR3 is 16 residues long. Germline V lookup: CDR1 SEHNR, CDR2 FQNEAQ (reference sequence). This TCR derives from a human donor in good health. The chain is built from TRBV7-9 and TRBJ1-2, with D tentatively TRBD1 (6 bases). The material sequenced was blood. Here the CDR3 DNA reads TGTGCCAGCAGCCCCAGATCCCAGGGGTCCTACTATGGCTACACCTTC. Translating it yields CASSPRSQGSYYGYTF. Full variable domain (rest looked up from reference TRBV7-9 and TRBJ1-2): DTGVSQNPRHKITKRGQNVTFRCDPISEHNRLYWYRQTLGQGPEFLTYFQNEAQLEKSRLLSDRFSAERPKGSFSTLEIQRTEQGDSAMYLCASSPRSQGSYYGYTFGSGTRLTVV.